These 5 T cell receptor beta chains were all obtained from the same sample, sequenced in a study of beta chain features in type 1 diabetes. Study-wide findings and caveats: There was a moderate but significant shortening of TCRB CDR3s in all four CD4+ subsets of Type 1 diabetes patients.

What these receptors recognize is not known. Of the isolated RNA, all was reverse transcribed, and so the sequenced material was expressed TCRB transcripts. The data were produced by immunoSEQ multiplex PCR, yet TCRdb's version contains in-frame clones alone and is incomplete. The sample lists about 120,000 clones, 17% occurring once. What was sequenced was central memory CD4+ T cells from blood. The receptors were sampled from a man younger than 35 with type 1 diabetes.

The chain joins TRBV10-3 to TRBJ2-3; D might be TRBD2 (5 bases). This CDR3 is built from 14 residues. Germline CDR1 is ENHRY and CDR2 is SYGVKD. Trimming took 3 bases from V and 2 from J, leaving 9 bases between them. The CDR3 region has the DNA TGTGCCATCAGTGACGACGGGAACACAGATACGCAGTATTTT. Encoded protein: CAISDDGNTDTQYF.

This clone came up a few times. The chain's CDR3 is CASSFRALGNTEAFF. The DNA of the CDR3 is TGTGCCAGCAGTTTTCGGGCTTTGGGGAACACTGAAGCTTTCTTT. The genes are TRBV27 and TRBJ1-1; no reliable D call. Trimming took 3 bases from V and 1 from J, leaving 12 bases between them. The CDR3 consists of 15 residues. The germline V gene has CDR1 MNHEY and CDR2 SMNVEV (reference sequence).

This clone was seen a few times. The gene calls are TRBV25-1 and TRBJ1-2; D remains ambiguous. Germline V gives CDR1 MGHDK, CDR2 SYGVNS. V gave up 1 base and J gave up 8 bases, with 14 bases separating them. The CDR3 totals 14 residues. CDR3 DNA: TGTGCCAGCAGTGAATTTGGAGGAGGGATAGGCTACACCTTC. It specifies CASSEFGGGIGYTF.

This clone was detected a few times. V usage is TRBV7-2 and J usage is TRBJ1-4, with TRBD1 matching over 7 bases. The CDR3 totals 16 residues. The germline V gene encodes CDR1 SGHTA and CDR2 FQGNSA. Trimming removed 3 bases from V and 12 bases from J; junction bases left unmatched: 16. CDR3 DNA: TGTGCCAGCAGCTTCGGACAGGCGAGCTGGGGAGTGGAACTGTTTTTT. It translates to CASSFGQASWGVELFF.

The DNA of the CDR3 is TGCAGCGCCTCAGGGGCCAGCGGGAGGGCCCAATACAATGAGCAGTTCTTC. Translated: CSASGASGRAQYNEQFF. The chain recombines TRBV29-1 with TRBJ2-1; the match to TRBD2 covers 10 bases. The CDR3 runs to 17 residues. The V and J ends lost 7 bases and 4 bases, in that order; junction bases with no gene match: 16. Per the germline V gene, CDR1 is SQVTM and CDR2 is ANQGSEA.